These 21 T cell receptor beta chains were sequenced from one sample in a study of T-cell reconstitution after alpha-beta-depleted transplantation in children. TCRbeta library preparation incorporated unique molecular identifiers. TCRdb recomputed calls from the PCR reads with MiXCR, one row per CDR3 protein. Of about 490,000 distinct CDR3 sequences in the sample, under 12% were seen once. The sequencing here drew on PBMCs, taken before TCRalphabeta/CD19-depleted stem cell transplant. All receptors come from a child aged 2 to 10 with inherited bone marrow failure, due to receive a stem cell transplant.

A note on this clonotype: A single base separates this from a much larger clone, so it may be a read error. The rearrangement uses TRBV6-5 and TRBJ1-1; TRBD1 aligns across 7 bases. Per the germline V gene, CDR1 is MNHEY and CDR2 is SVGAGI. The length of the CDR3 is 18 residues. The CDR3 region is CVSSYWQAGAGGNTEAFF. CDR3 DNA sequence: TGTGTCAGCAGTTACTGGCAAGCGGGGGCAGGGGGGAACACTGAAGCTTTCTTT.

This clonotype showed up many times. The chain uses TRBV28 and TRBJ2-2; 7 bases match TRBD2. Germline values: CDR1 MDHEN, CDR2 SYDVKM. The CDR3 spans 16 residues. With V trimmed by 0 bases and J by 5 bases, 6 bases remained unmatched. CDR3 DNA: TGTGCCAGCAGTTTATGGGCGGGAGAGGGAACCGGGGAGCTGTTTTTT. This codes for CASSLWAGEGTGELFF.

This clonotype appeared many times. The chain joins TRBV5-4 to TRBJ2-7; the D gene is possibly TRBD1 (6 bases). Deletions cut 4 bases from V and 0 bases from J, with 14 bases between. Germline V lookup: CDR1 SGHNT, CDR2 YYREEE (reference sequence). The CDR3 loop spans 15 amino acids. CDR3 sequence reads: CASSAGMDSSYEQYF. The DNA of the CDR3 is TGTGCCAGCAGCGCTGGGATGGACAGCTCCTACGAGCAGTACTTC.

This clonotype was detected many times. The V call is TRBV4-1, the J call TRBJ2-2; 8 bases are shared with TRBD1. Trimming at V came to 2 bases and at J to 8 bases, leaving 19 bases not matched to a gene. The CDR3 extends over 19 amino acids. Germline assignment: CDR1 MGHRA and CDR2 YSYEKL. The CDR3 loop is CASSQSKTTPGQVLGELFF. The CDR3 region has the DNA TGCGCCAGCAGCCAATCAAAAACCACTCCGGGACAGGTCCTTGGGGAGCTGTTTTTT.

This clonotype was counted at least ten times. This sequence joins TRBV20-1 and TRBJ2-7; no firm D call. The V end lost 4 bases, the J end lost 0 bases, and 10 bases lay between the germline ends. This CDR3 has 13 residues. Germline V gene data show CDR1 as DFQATT and CDR2 as SNEGSKA (reference sequence). DNA of the CDR3: TGCAGTGCTAAGGGTTCAGGCTCCTACGAGCAGTACTTC. Its protein product is CSAKGSGSYEQYF.

This clonotype was observed at least ten times. The chain recombines TRBV2 with TRBJ2-4; 7 positions agree with TRBD2. Unmatched junction bases numbered 7, after V lost 8 bases and J lost 6 bases. Germline V gives CDR1 SNHLY, CDR2 FYNNEI. The CDR3 extends over 13 amino acids. In DNA form, the CDR3 reads TGTGCCAGCCTCCCCGAGCGGGGAAACATTCAGTACTTC. Its protein is CASLPERGNIQYF.

The J gene is TRBJ2-2, the V gene TRBV6-4, with 11 bases lining up with TRBD2. CDR3 size: 17 residues. J gave up 5 bases and V 7 bases, and 12 bases lay outside the gene matches. The germline V gene encodes CDR1 MRHNA and CDR2 SNTAGT. The CDR3 DNA follows: TGTGCCAGCACCGAGAGACTAGCGGGATGGGAAACCGGGGAGCTGTTTTTT. Translated, it gives CASTERLAGWETGELFF.

This clonotype was observed many times. The V gene is TRBV7-6, the J gene TRBJ2-1; D uncertain. Germline V CDR1 and CDR2: SGHVS, FNYEAQ. The CDR3 sequence is 17 residues long. Trimming removed 2 bases at V and 0 bases at J, with 14 bases between. The CDR3 bases are TGTGCCAGCAGCTTAACTTCCTCGGTATTCTCCTACAATGAGCAGTTCTTC. Its translation: CASSLTSSVFSYNEQFF.

This chain links TRBV12-3 or TRBV12-4 with TRBJ2-3; 11 bases map to TRBD2. The CDR3 sequence is 16 residues long. The V segment lost 5 bases and the J segment 1 base; nucleotides outside the gene matches: 5. CDR3 amino acids: CASSPTSGSGTDTQYF. Here the CDR3 DNA reads TGTGCCAGCAGTCCCACTAGCGGGAGTGGCACAGATACGCAGTATTTT.

This clonotype was seen repeatedly, ten times or more. The J gene is TRBJ1-1, the V gene TRBV11-2; D is ambiguous. Germline CDR1 is SGHAT and CDR2 is FQNNGV. This CDR3 has 14 residues. Trimming took 3 bases from V and 1 from J, leaving 9 bases between them. The CDR3 reads CASSLWTANTEAFF. In nucleotides, the CDR3 is TGTGCCAGCAGCTTGTGGACGGCGAACACTGAAGCTTTCTTT.

This clonotype was picked up many times. The chain has TRBV6-5 and TRBJ2-4; D is perhaps TRBD2 (6 bases). The length of the CDR3 is 16 residues. Trimming removed 4 bases at V and 8 bases at J, with 21 bases between. Germline assignment: CDR1 MNHEY and CDR2 SVGAGI. The CDR3 DNA reads TGTGCCAGCAGTTCAGGCGGGAACCTAGCCGGAGACATTCAGTACTTC. Translating it yields CASSSGGNLAGDIQYF.

In its sample, this clonotype was seen many times. This sequence joins TRBV3-1 and TRBJ2-7, with D possibly being TRBD1 (5 bases). The length of the CDR3 is 14 residues. Germline-derived CDR1 and CDR2 are LGHDT and YNNKEL (reference sequence). Trimming took 0 bases from V and 6 from J, leaving 12 bases between them. The CDR3 bases are TGTGCCAGCAGCCAAGACTGGACACCCGGCGAGCAGTACTTC. This encodes CASSQDWTPGEQYF.

The gene calls are TRBV7-8 and TRBJ2-7; D is undetermined. Germline CDR1 reads SGHVS; CDR2 reads FQNEAQ. The CDR3 covers 17 residues. V lost 1 base and J lost 0, with 16 bases in between. The CDR3 sequence is CASSLEHGRQNSYEQYF. Here the CDR3 DNA reads TGTGCCAGCAGCTTAGAGCACGGCAGGCAAAACTCCTACGAGCAGTACTTC. Full variable domain (outside the CDR3, taken from reference TRBV7-8 and TRBJ2-7): GAGVSQSPRYKVAKRGQDVALRCDPISGHVSLFWYQQALGQGPEFLTYFQNEAQLDKSGLPSDRFFAERPEGSVSTLKIQRTQQEDSAVYLCASSLEHGRQNSYEQYFGPGTRLTVT.

Many counts were recorded for this clonotype. The rearrangement links TRBV28 to TRBJ2-2; maybe TRBD1 (5 bases). Germline V lookup: CDR1 MDHEN, CDR2 SYDVKM. V was pared by 5 bases and J by 7 bases, with 17 bases between. The CDR3 is 15 residues long. The CDR3 region is CASSEFRGSYGELFF. As DNA, the CDR3 is TGTGCCAGCAGTGAATTTAGGGGATCATACGGGGAGCTGTTTTTT.

This clonotype was counted at least ten times. The V call is TRBV20-1, the J call TRBJ2-7; 10 bases align to TRBD2. Germline trimming cut 5 bases from V and 2 bases from J; bases unmatched to any gene: 12. The germline V gene encodes CDR1 DFQATT and CDR2 SNEGSKA (reference sequence). This CDR3 spans 16 amino acids. CDR3 nucleotide sequence: TGCAGTGCTTCCCCCCACACCGGGACTAGCGCCTACGAGCAGTACTTC. It encodes CSASPHTGTSAYEQYF.

This clonotype appeared a single time. This chain joins TRBV7-2 and TRBJ2-7, with 7 bases lining up with TRBD2. V lost 1 base and J lost 6; bases outside the gene matches: 12. This CDR3 has 16 amino acids. Germline CDR1 is SGHTA and CDR2 is FQGNSA. DNA for the CDR3: TGTGCCAGCAGCTTAGTGTCTAGCGGCCCTCCGCTCGAGCAGTACTTC. This sequence encodes CASSLVSSGPPLEQYF. Supplemented by reference TRBV7-2 and TRBJ2-7, the full variable domain reads GAGVSQSPSNKVTEKGKDVELRCDPISGHTALYWYRQSLGQGLEFLIYFQGNSAPDKSGLPSDRFSAERTGGSVSTLTIQRTQQEDSAVYLCASSLVSSGPPLEQYFGPGTRLTVT.

The table lists this clonotype with many counts. The chain joins TRBV28 to TRBJ2-1; 8 bases are a match to TRBD2. V shed 5 bases and J 5 bases; nucleotides not matched to a gene: 11. The CDR3 runs to 16 residues. Looked up from germline, CDR1 is MDHEN and CDR2 is SYDVKM. CDR3 sequence: CASSTRSGRKNNEQFF. CDR3 DNA: TGTGCCAGCAGTACCCGCAGCGGGAGAAAGAACAATGAGCAGTTCTTC.

The chain combines TRBV21-1 with TRBJ2-4. TRBV21-1 is classified as a pseudogene. This CDR3 spans 15 amino acids. This chain's CDR3 is CASSNRAVAKNIQYF. The CDR3 nucleotides are TGTGCCAGCAGCAATAGAGCTGTAGCCAAAAACATTCAGTACTTC.

The table lists this clonotype with many counts. The rearrangement uses TRBV6-5 and TRBJ2-1; TRBD2 aligns across 7 bases. Per the germline V gene, CDR1 is MNHEY and CDR2 is SVGAGI. The CDR3 has 16 residues. V lost 1 base and J lost 7; bases outside the gene matches: 10. The CDR3 loop is CASSYWGAGFQNEQFF. The DNA of the CDR3 is TGTGCCAGCAGTTACTGGGGAGCGGGATTCCAAAATGAGCAGTTCTTC.

As to this clonotype: Given a much more abundant clone one base away, this may be a read error. The gene calls are TRBV7-8 and TRBJ2-7; TRBD2 matches 7 bases. Germline lookup yields CDR1 SGHVS and CDR2 FQNEAQ. CDR3 length equals 14 residues. V trimming: 3 bases; J trimming: 0 bases; junction bases outside the gene matches: 2. CDR3 region: CASSFAGDSYEQYV. CDR3 coding DNA: TGTGCCAGCAGCTTTGCGGGAGACTCCTACGAGCAGTACGTC.

This clonotype was seen a single time. Germline and junction disagree at one end, which may indicate a read error. V is TRBV15 and J is TRBJ1-2; weak D call: TRBD1 (5 bases). This CDR3 has 13 amino acids. Per germline, CDR1 LNHNV and CDR2 YYDKDF (reference sequence). Here the CDR3 DNA reads TGTGACACCAGCAGAGATGCGCAGGGAAGGGTATCCTTC. Its translation is CDTSRDAQGRVSF.